This TCR beta chain originates from a study of T cells expressing NK-cell markers (dated by TCRdb to 2020 to 2021). Some background on the complete study: In sorted CD3+CD56+NKG2C+, CD3+CD56+NKG2C- and CD3+CD56-NKG2C+ T-cell subsets from about eight donors, TCR beta-chain repertoires were profiled. The libraries were sequenced on Illumina HiSeq 2000/2500, MiSeq or NextSeq, producing 2 x 150 bp reads. Randomly selected healthy volunteers, three men and five women, were used as the eight sequenced donors. Among the eight sequenced donors, only one was HCMV-seronegative, while the other seven were HCMV-seropositive.

As concerns this clonotype: There is no known antigen for this receptor.

The study at large found these results: Those dominant clonotypes were again the most abundant among CD3+CD56-NKG2C+ cells in a few donors, at about 25-65%. Whether the expanded NKG2C-expressing T cell clones were specific for HCMV antigens remained unclear. In 5 to 7 donors, the dominant CD3+CD56+NKG2C+ clonotypes ranked among the top 10 CD8+ clonotypes, making up about 1.0-8% of CD8+ T cells.

TCRdb shows the sequencer as Illumina HiSeq 2000. 5'RACE template switching, by which a universal primer site and unique molecular identifiers were added, was used to make TCR beta cDNA libraries. cDNA synthesis was primed from the TCR beta constant segment, followed by two successive PCR amplification steps. Turning to the authors' computational methods: Reads were demultiplexed and grouped by UMI with MIGEC, and clonotypes were assembled and quantified with MiTCR. To exclude erroneous sequences, any TCR cDNA sequence not supported by at least two reads was discarded. The tcR package was used for downstream repertoire analysis, with clonotypes matched between fractions based on CDR3 nucleotide sequence plus V segment. VDJmatch was used to annotate antigen specificity against VDJdb, with one amino acid substitution allowed in CDR3. Each CDR3 protein sequence appears as one entry after TCRdb reprocessed the reads, and no DNA is included. TCRdb, not the authors, supplied the V and J calls. Per the sample table, the count is more than 400,000 distinct CDR3 sequences. The ten largest clonotypes hold more than 7% of the sample.

To determine HCMV serostatus, a commercial ELISA kit was used to detect HCMV-specific IgG in serum. Ficoll density gradient centrifugation was used to isolate peripheral blood mononuclear cells from blood. Spanning cysteine to phenylalanine, the CDR3 consists of 14 amino acids. No DNA is listed. Taken from the germline V gene, the CDR1 and CDR2 loops are SGHTA and FQGNSA. What was sequenced was blood T cells: a sorted CD56 or NKG2C T cell subset, CD4+ or CD8+ T cells, or bulk PBMC T cells (not recorded which). The clonotype was recovered from a woman aged 18-69 years in good health. The V and J segments used are TRBV7-2 and TRBJ2-5; absent DNA, TCRdb's TRBD1 call cannot be checked. The CDR3 region has the sequence CASSFKGGGETQYF. Extended through the reference TRBV7-2 and TRBJ2-5 proteins, this CDR3 yields the full variable domain: GAGVSQSPSNKVTEKGKDVELRCDPISGHTALYWYRQSLGQGLEFLIYFQGNSAPDKSGLPSDRFSAERTGGSVSTLTIQRTQQEDSAVYLCASSFKGGGETQYFGPGTRLLVL.